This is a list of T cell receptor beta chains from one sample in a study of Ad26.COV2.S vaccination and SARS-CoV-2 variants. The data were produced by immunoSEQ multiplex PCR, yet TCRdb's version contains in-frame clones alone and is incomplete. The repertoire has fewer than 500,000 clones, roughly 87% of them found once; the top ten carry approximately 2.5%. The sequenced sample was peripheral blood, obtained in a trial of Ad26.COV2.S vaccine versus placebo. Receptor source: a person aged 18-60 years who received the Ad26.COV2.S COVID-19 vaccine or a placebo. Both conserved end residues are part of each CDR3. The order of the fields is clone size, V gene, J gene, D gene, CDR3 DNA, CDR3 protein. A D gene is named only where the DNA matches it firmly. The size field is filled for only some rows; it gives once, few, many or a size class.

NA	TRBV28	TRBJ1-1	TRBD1	TGTGCCAGCAGTTTGACAGGGGGGGACACTGAAGCTTTCTTT	CASSLTGGDTEAFF
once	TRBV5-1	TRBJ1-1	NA	TGCGCCAGCAGCTTAGGATCCACTGAAGCTTTCTTT	CASSLGSTEAFF
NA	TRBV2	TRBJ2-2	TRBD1	TGTGCCAGCAGTCGGACAGGGGGCGACACCGGGGAGCTGTTTTTT	CASSRTGGDTGELFF
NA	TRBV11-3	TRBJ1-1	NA	TGTGCCAGCAGCCTCCAGATGAACACTGAAGCTTTCTTT	CASSLQMNTEAFF
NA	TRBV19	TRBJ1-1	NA	TGTGCCAGTAGCACATCGATCCGGACAACCCAAGCTTTCTTT	CASSTSIRTTQAFF
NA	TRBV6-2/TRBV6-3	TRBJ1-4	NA	TGTGCCAGCAGTTCACCAGGGGCAACTAATGAAAAACTGTTTTTT	CASSSPGATNEKLFF
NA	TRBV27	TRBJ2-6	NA	TGTGCCAGCACCCTGGGAGGACAGACTTCTGGGGCCAACGTCCTGACTTTC	CASTLGGQTSGANVLTF
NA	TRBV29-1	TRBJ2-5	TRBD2	TGCAGCGCCGCCGGGAGGATGGGGACCCAGTACTTC	CSAAGRMGTQYF
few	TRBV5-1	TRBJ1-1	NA	TGCGCCAGCAGCACCGGGACGAACACTGAAGCTTTCTTT	CASSTGTNTEAFF
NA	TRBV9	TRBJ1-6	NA	TGTGCCAGCAGGACGGAGAGCTCCTATAATTCACCCCTCCACTTT	CASRTESSYNSPLHF
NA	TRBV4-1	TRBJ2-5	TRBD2	TGCGCCAGCAGCCAAGATTGGCCTAGCGGGGGAGTCCAAGAGACCCAGTACTTC	CASSQDWPSGGVQETQYF
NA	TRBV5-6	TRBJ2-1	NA	TGTGCCAGCAGCGCCCCCCCGGGAGCCGGGCTTTGGGAGCAGTTCTTC	CASSAPPGAGLWEQFF
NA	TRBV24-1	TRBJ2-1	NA	TGTGCCACCAGTGATTTGTCCGAGCAGTTCTTC	CATSDLSEQFF
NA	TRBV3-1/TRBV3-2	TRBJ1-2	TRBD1	TGTGCCAGCAGCCCTTTGGACAGGAGGGGTGGCTACACCTTC	CASSPLDRRGGYTF
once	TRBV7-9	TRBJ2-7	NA	TGTGCCAGCAGCTTAGGGTGGGGGGACACCTACGAGCAGTACTTC	CASSLGWGDTYEQYF
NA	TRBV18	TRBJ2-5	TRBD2	TGTGCCAGCTCACCATTTGCGGGGGGGCCAGAGACCCAGTACTTC	CASSPFAGGPETQYF
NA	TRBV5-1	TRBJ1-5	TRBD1	TGCGCCAGCAGCTGGGGGACAGGGGACGGCCAGCCCCAGCATTTT	CASSWGTGDGQPQHF
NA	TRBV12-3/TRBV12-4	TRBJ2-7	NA	TGTGCCAGCAGTTTTCGCACCGCCTACGAGCAGTACTTC	CASSFRTAYEQYF
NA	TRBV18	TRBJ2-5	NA	TGTGCCAGCTCACCAGCGGGGATGGAGACCCAGTACTTC	CASSPAGMETQYF
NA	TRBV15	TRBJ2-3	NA	TGTGCCACCAGCAGAGATATCCCAGATACGCAGTATTTT	CATSRDIPDTQYF
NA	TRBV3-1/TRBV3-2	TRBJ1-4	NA	TGTGCCAGCAGCGATACCACAGGGAGGGGGGAAAAACTGTTTTTT	CASSDTTGRGEKLFF
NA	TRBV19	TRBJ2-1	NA	TGTGCCAGTAACAGCCCCCGGACCTACAATGAGCAGTTCTTC	CASNSPRTYNEQFF
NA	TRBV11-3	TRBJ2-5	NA	TGTGCCAGCAGCACCAGGGTCCCCTTGGAGACCCAGTACTTC	CASSTRVPLETQYF
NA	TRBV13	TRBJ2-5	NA	TGTGCCAGCAGCTTAGTCGGGGGCATTGCGTTGGAGACCCAGTACTTC	CASSLVGGIALETQYF
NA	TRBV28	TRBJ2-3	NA	TGTGCCAGCTGCGATTTCGCAGATACGCAGTATTTT	CASCDFADTQYF
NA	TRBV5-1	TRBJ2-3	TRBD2	TGCGCCAGCAGCGAACTAGCGGGACCGGGTGATACGCAGTATTTT	CASSELAGPGDTQYF
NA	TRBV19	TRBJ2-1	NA	TGTGCCAGTAGTAACGACTGGGCAGAGCAGTTCTTC	CASSNDWAEQFF
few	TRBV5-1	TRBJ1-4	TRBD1	TGCGCCAGCAGCGATGGGACAGGGAATGAAAAACTGTTTTTT	CASSDGTGNEKLFF
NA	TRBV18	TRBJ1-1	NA	TGTGCCAGCTCACCAACAGTAAACACTGAAGCTTTCTTT	CASSPTVNTEAFF